One sample yielded the 18 T cell receptor beta chains listed below, sequenced in a study of spatial heterogeneity in lung cancer. TCRdb re-called the 5' RACE reads with MiXCR, one entry per CDR3 protein. Of some 110,000 distinct CDR3 sequences in the sample, roughly an eighth were seen once. As for time point: blood at routine non-recurrence follow-up after resection. Sequencing was performed on whole RNA extracted from tumor and nontumor lung tissue, or from frozen PBMC, and the material was left unsorted. The specimen comprised PBMCs, sampled at follow-up. The receptors stem from a male donor with early-stage non-small cell lung cancer.

The V gene is TRBV2, the J gene TRBJ1-5; possibly TRBD1 for D (6 bases). CDR3 length: 15 residues. CDR1 and CDR2 (germline): SNHLY, FYNNEI. Deletions cut 4 bases from V and 6 bases from J, with 16 bases between. For the CDR3, the DNA is TGTGCCAGCAGTGGTTTGGGGGGCTTCGGTCAGCCCCAGCATTTT. Translation: CASSGLGGFGQPQHF.

Written as DNA, the CDR3 is TGTGCCAGCAGTTCCCCGACGGGCTACACCTTC. Translating gives CASSSPTGYTF. The V call is TRBV28, the J call TRBJ1-2; no clear D gene. V was pared by 4 bases and J by 8 bases, with 8 bases between. The CDR3 covers 11 residues. Germline V gives CDR1 MDHEN, CDR2 SYDVKM.

This clonotype was detected only a few times. This chain connects TRBV30 to TRBJ2-7; D gene uncertain. This CDR3 is 13 amino acids long. V was trimmed by 3 bases and J by 2 bases, leaving 11 bases between them. Germline V CDR1 and CDR2: GTSNPN, SVGIG (reference sequence). The CDR3 sequence is CAWRVDSPYEQYF. Here the CDR3 DNA reads TGTGCCTGGAGGGTCGACTCGCCCTACGAGCAGTACTTC.

The table lists this clonotype with a few counts. This chain links TRBV9 with TRBJ2-7; tentatively, D is TRBD2 (7 bases). The CDR3 has 14 amino acids. The V end was cut by 4 bases, the J end by 0 bases, with 11 bases between. Germline V CDR1 and CDR2: SGDLS, YYNGEE. This CDR3 reads CASSRGGASYEQYF. CDR3 nucleotide sequence: TGTGCCAGCAGCCGAGGGGGGGCCTCCTACGAGCAGTACTTC.

In this sample, this clonotype turned up many times. Relative to the germline gene, one junction end is altered; a read error may explain this. The chain joins TRBV7-8 to TRBJ2-3; possibly TRBD2 for D (6 bases). The CDR3 extends over 17 amino acids. The germline gives CDR1 SGHVS, CDR2 FQNEAQ. In DNA form, the CDR3 reads TGTGCCAGCAGTTTAGCGCGGTTGGGCGGGGCCACAGATACGCAGTATTTT. It is translated as CASSLARLGGATDTQYF.

There are a few counts of this clonotype. This sequence joins TRBV6-2 or TRBV6-3 and TRBJ2-7, with D possibly called TRBD1 or TRBD2 (5 bases each). The CDR3 is 14 residues long. Between the trimmed V and J ends, which lost 5 bases and 7 bases, there was a span of 18 bases. Germline values: CDR1 MNHEY, CDR2 SVGEGT. CDR3 region: CASSKTTGTVEQYF. The CDR3 region has the DNA TGTGCCAGCAGTAAAACGACCGGGACCGTAGAGCAGTACTTC.

This clonotype was counted at least ten times. V is TRBV10-3 and J is TRBJ1-1, with D possibly being TRBD1 (6 bases). The germline CDR1 and CDR2 sequences are ENHRY and SYGVKD. The CDR3 totals 13 residues. The V end lost 0 bases, the J end lost 4 bases, and 6 bases lay between the germline ends. The CDR3 spells CAISESTGTEAFF. For the CDR3, the DNA is TGTGCCATCAGTGAGTCGACAGGCACTGAAGCTTTCTTT.

A few counts support this clonotype. V and J are TRBV27 and TRBJ2-5; tentative D call: TRBD2 (5 bases). The germline CDR1 and CDR2 sequences are MNHEY and SMNVEV (reference sequence). The CDR3 is made up of 14 amino acids. V shed 3 bases and J shed 0 bases, with 8 bases lying between them. The CDR3 loop is CASSFTSNQETQYF. CDR3 DNA sequence: TGTGCCAGCAGTTTCACTAGTAACCAAGAGACCCAGTACTTC.

This clonotype showed up many times. The chain uses TRBV10-3 and TRBJ2-7, with a possible D match to TRBD1 (6 bases). This CDR3 contains 13 residues. Trimming took off 10 bases at V and 0 bases at J, with 13 bases between the two ends. Germline values: CDR1 ENHRY, CDR2 SYGVKD. DNA for the CDR3: TGTGCCACCCAGGGGAAACCCTCCTACGAGCAGTACTTC. This codes for CATQGKPSYEQYF.

This clonotype was recorded at least ten times. The V gene is TRBV10-3, the J gene TRBJ2-5, with D unclear. The CDR3 totals 12 residues. V was trimmed by 1 base and J by 4 bases, leaving 4 bases between them. CDR1 and CDR2 from the germline V gene are ENHRY and SYGVKD. This CDR3 reads CAISELRETQYF. The DNA of the CDR3 is TGTGCCATCAGTGAGTTGAGAGAGACCCAGTACTTC.

This clonotype was recorded a few times. The rearrangement joins TRBV11-1 to TRBJ1-1; D remains ambiguous. Germline V gives CDR1 SGHAT, CDR2 FQDESV (reference sequence). This CDR3 spans 12 amino acids. V was trimmed by 1 base and J by 6 bases, leaving 6 bases between them. Here the CDR3 DNA reads TGTGCCAGCAGCTTAGACAGTCCTGAAGCTTTCTTT. Its protein product is CASSLDSPEAFF. Complete variable domain (other parts from reference TRBV11-1 and TRBJ1-1): EAEVAQSPRYKITEKSQAVAFWCDPISGHATLYWYRQILGQGPELLVQFQDESVVDDSQLPKDRFSAERLKGVDSTLKIQPAELGDSAMYLCASSLDSPEAFFGQGTRLTVV.

This clonotype was recorded many times. This chain's CDR3 is CASSQDGTGYSPLHF. DNA for the CDR3: TGTGCCAGCAGCCAAGACGGGACAGGGTATTCACCCCTCCACTTT. V and J are TRBV4-2 and TRBJ1-6; 9 bases are a match to TRBD1. This CDR3 spans 15 amino acids. CDR1 is LGHNA and CDR2 is YNFKEQ in the germline V gene. J lost 8 bases, V lost 0 bases, and 2 bases had no gene match.

The CDR3 nucleotides read TGTGCCAGCCGGCCTCATGGGTCGTCAGATTCCGGTACGCAGTATTTT. It codes for CASRPHGSSDSGTQYF. This chain uses TRBV11-2 with TRBJ2-3, with D uncertain. The CDR3 spans 16 residues. The V end lost 8 bases, the J end lost 8 bases, and 26 bases lay between the germline ends. Germline values: CDR1 SGHAT, CDR2 FQNNGV.

This clonotype came up a few times. This rearrangement joins TRBV5-4 to TRBJ2-1, with 9 nucleotides matching TRBD2. The CDR3 contains 15 residues. CDR1 and CDR2 (germline): SGHNT, YYREEE (reference sequence). V shed 3 bases, J shed 5 bases, and the junction held 6 bases outside the gene matches. CDR3 in amino acids: CASSWTGTSHNEQFF. The CDR3, as DNA: TGTGCCAGCAGCTGGACCGGGACTAGCCACAATGAGCAGTTCTTC.

The J gene is TRBJ1-1, the V gene TRBV5-1, with unresolved D. This CDR3 comprises 16 residues. Trimming cost V 0 bases and J 2 bases, with 14 bases left between them. CDR1 and CDR2 (germline): SGHRS, YFSETQ. In nucleotides, the CDR3 is TGCGCCAGCAGCTTGGGGGCTCGGGGAGGAAACACTGAAGCTTTCTTT. Translated, it gives CASSLGARGGNTEAFF.

This clonotype was seen more than once but under ten times. The chain employs TRBV10-3 and TRBJ2-7; 11 nucleotides match TRBD2. V dropped 3 bases and J dropped 0; count of bases not matched to a gene: 10. The CDR3 has 18 amino acids. Germline V gives CDR1 ENHRY, CDR2 SYGVKD. This chain's CDR3 is CAISDFLAGGISSYEQYF. As DNA, the CDR3 is TGTGCCATCAGTGATTTCCTAGCGGGGGGCATTAGCTCCTACGAGCAGTACTTC.

V and J are TRBV9 and TRBJ1-6, with no clear D. This CDR3 region has 12 residues. In germline, CDR1 is SGDLS, CDR2 YYNGEE. Trimming pared 3 bases from V and 10 bases from J, leaving 8 bases between. The CDR3: CASSGAQSPLHF. The CDR3 DNA reads TGTGCCAGCAGCGGCGCCCAGTCACCCCTCCACTTT.

This chain uses TRBV7-3 with TRBJ2-5; 7 positions agree with TRBD1. Trimming took 5 bases from V and 4 from J; bases not matched to a gene: 10. Germline lookup yields CDR1 SGHTA and CDR2 FQGTGA. The CDR3 is 15 amino acids. The CDR3 nucleotides are TGTGCCAGCAGCCCAGGGGGACACCTAGGAGAGACCCAGTACTTC. This codes for CASSPGGHLGETQYF.